Shown below are 18 T cell receptor beta chains from a single sample sequenced in a study of T cells in tuberculosis. After thawing and overnight rest, PBMC were stained with GMM-loaded CD1B tetramer, viability dye and anti-CD3 for sorting. The lipid loaded on the CD1B tetramers was C32 glucose monomycolate from Rhodococcus equi. Assay: immunoSEQ multiplex PCR; the TCRdb copy retains only in-frame clones and omits some. The sample includes nearly 60,000 clones, roughly 86% seen only once; the top ten take 20% to 25%. Sequencing was carried out using CD1b-GMM tetramer-negative cells sorted from PBMCs. Every receptor here comes from an adult woman with latent tuberculosis.

This clone was detected once. This chain connects TRBV5-1 to TRBJ2-1; the match to TRBD2 covers 9 bases. Germline trimming cut 0 bases from V and 10 bases from J; bases unmatched to any gene: 8. CDR1 and CDR2 from the germline V gene are SGHRS and YFSETQ. The CDR3 length is 15 residues. CDR3 amino acids: CASSLVGSGSAEQFF. The CDR3 nucleotides are TGCGCCAGCAGCTTGGTTGGTAGCGGGAGCGCCGAGCAGTTCTTC.

The rearrangement joins TRBV9 to TRBJ2-1; 10 nucleotides line up with TRBD2. The junction had 2 bases not matched to a gene; V was cut back by 5 bases and J by 3 bases. Germline-derived CDR1 and CDR2 are SGDLS and YYNGEE. The CDR3 sequence is 14 residues long. The DNA for the CDR3 is TGTGCCAGCAGTAGGACTAGCGGCTACAATGAGCAGTTCTTC. Translating gives CASSRTSGYNEQFF. Together with reference TRBV9 and TRBJ2-1, the CDR3 gives the full variable domain: DSGVTQTPKHLITATGQRVTLRCSPRSGDLSVYWYQQSLDQGLQFLIQYYNGEERAKGNILERFSAQQFPDLHSELNLSSLELGDSALYFCASSRTSGYNEQFFGPGTRLTVL.

The chain couples TRBV4-1 to TRBJ1-5, with D perhaps TRBD1 (6 bases). V lost 3 bases, J lost 7 bases, and 16 bases lay in between. Germline V gene data show CDR1 as MGHRA and CDR2 as YSYEKL. The CDR3 has 15 amino acids. The CDR3: CASSHLTGAGQPQHF. DNA for the CDR3: TGCGCCAGCAGCCACCTGACAGGTGCTGGGCAGCCCCAGCATTTT.

The chain combines TRBV29-1 with TRBJ2-5, with D possibly matching TRBD2 (6 bases). The J call may be wrong; the DNA end is better matched by TRBJ2-7. Germline assignment: CDR1 SQVTM and CDR2 ANQGSEA. The CDR3 sequence is 12 residues long. In DNA, the CDR3 is TGCAGCGTTGGCGGGGACTCCTACGAGCAGTACTTC. This gives the protein CSVGGDSYEQYF.

CDR3 region: CASSPTAGGLDEQFF. CDR3 sequence (DNA): TGTGCCAGTAGTCCCACAGCGGGGGGCTTGGATGAGCAGTTCTTC. The chain is built from TRBV19 and TRBJ2-1; 9 bases align to TRBD2. CDR3 length equals 15 residues. Germline CDR1 is LNHDA and CDR2 is SQIVND (reference sequence). V dropped 5 bases and J dropped 8; count of bases not matched to a gene: 10.

The chain couples TRBV7-2 to TRBJ1-2, with D possibly being TRBD1 (6 bases). This CDR3 contains 15 residues. V was cut by 1 base and J by 8 bases, with 17 bases left in between. Germline assignment: CDR1 SGHTA and CDR2 FQGNSA. The CDR3 reads CASSLDIGGVRGYTF. The DNA of the CDR3 is TGTGCCAGCAGCTTAGATATAGGGGGGGTTAGGGGCTACACCTTC.

In its sample, this clone was seen a few times. The sample contains more than one DNA sequence encoding this CDR3. V and J are TRBV13 and TRBJ2-7; 10 bases are a match to TRBD2. Germline-derived CDR1 and CDR2 are PRHDT and FYEKMQ (reference sequence). There are 14 residues in the CDR3. J was trimmed by 1 base and V by 6 bases; bases with no gene match: 3. In DNA form, the CDR3 reads TGTGCCAGCAGTATAGCGGGGGGTTCCTACGAGCAGTACTTC. It specifies CASSIAGGSYEQYF.

This chain links TRBV29-1 with TRBJ2-6; D remains ambiguous. Looked up from germline, CDR1 is SQVTM and CDR2 is ANQGSEA. The CDR3 runs to 20 residues. V gave up 6 bases and J gave up 0 bases, with 27 bases separating them. CDR3 sequence reads: CSVTWLVGGRFLSGANVLTF. CDR3 in DNA: TGCAGCGTAACCTGGCTGGTCGGTGGCAGGTTCCTCTCTGGGGCCAACGTCCTGACTTTC.

This clone was counted a single time. The V gene is TRBV6-5, the J gene TRBJ2-7; TRBD1 matches 11 bases. Losses at the gene ends were 6 bases for V and 4 bases for J; bases not matched to a gene: 5. Germline V CDR1 and CDR2: MNHEY, SVGAGI. The CDR3 is 14 amino acids. The CDR3, as DNA: TGTGCCAGCAGATTTGGACAGGGGGCATACGAGCAGTACTTC. This sequence encodes CASRFGQGAYEQYF.

V gene TRBV2 combines with J gene TRBJ1-1; 7 nucleotides align to TRBD1. The length of the CDR3 is 13 residues. V lost 6 bases, J lost 0 bases, and 1 base stayed unmatched. Germline V gene sequence: CDR1 SNHLY, CDR2 FYNNEI. CDR3 loop: CASRTGLNTEAFF. CDR3 DNA sequence: TGTGCCAGCAGGACAGGGCTGAACACTGAAGCTTTCTTT.

V gene TRBV4-2 combines with J gene TRBJ1-1, with 7 nucleotides matching TRBD1. The CDR3 contains 14 residues. V trimming: 3 bases; J trimming: 5 bases; junction bases outside the gene matches: 6. Germline loops: CDR1 LGHNA, CDR2 YNFKEQ. CDR3 residues: CASSHGQEITEAFF. CDR3 DNA: TGTGCCAGCAGCCACGGACAGGAAATTACTGAAGCTTTCTTT.

CDR3 protein: CASSVKSADTQYF. CDR3 DNA: TGTGCCAGCAGCGTAAAATCTGCGGATACGCAGTATTTT. The chain couples TRBV7-3 to TRBJ2-3; D not resolved. The CDR3 totals 13 residues. The germline V gene encodes CDR1 SGHTA and CDR2 FQGTGA. V lost 5 bases, J lost 6 bases, and 12 bases lay in between.

J is TRBJ2-1 and V is TRBV6-4; 9 nucleotides agree with TRBD2. This CDR3 is built from 15 residues. Germline CDR1 and CDR2: MRHNA and SNTAGT. V lost 3 bases and J lost 7; bases outside the gene matches: 7. CDR3 DNA sequence: TGTGCCAGCAGTGATGCGGGAGGGGCCCAAAATGAGCAGTTCTTC. Translation: CASSDAGGAQNEQFF.

A few counts support this clone. J is TRBJ2-1 and V is TRBV19; 14 nucleotides match TRBD2. Germline V gene sequence: CDR1 LNHDA, CDR2 SQIVND (reference sequence). Trimming at V came to 6 bases and at J to 7 bases, leaving 11 bases not matched to a gene. This CDR3 is 17 amino acids long. The CDR3 sequence is CASSTVGTSGSMNEQFF. CDR3 sequence (DNA): TGTGCCAGTAGCACGGTGGGGACTAGCGGGAGTATGAATGAGCAGTTCTTC.

The J gene is TRBJ2-1, the V gene TRBV4-1, with TRBD2 matching over 9 bases. The germline V gene encodes CDR1 MGHRA and CDR2 YSYEKL. With 1 base clipped from V and 8 bases from J, the junction kept 6 bases outside the gene matches. The length of the CDR3 is 15 residues. Written as DNA, the CDR3 is TGCGCCAGCAGCCAAGCGGGCGGGAGGGCGGATGAGCAGTTCTTC. It is translated as CASSQAGGRADEQFF.

The chain links TRBV7-2 to TRBJ2-5; 9 bases fit TRBD2. Germline lookup yields CDR1 SGHTA and CDR2 FQGNSA. V was pared by 3 bases and J by 4 bases, with 6 bases of the junction left unmatched. The length of the CDR3 is 15 residues. The CDR3 here is CASSFTGGRGETQYF. In nucleotides, the CDR3 is TGTGCCAGCAGCTTTACCGGCGGGAGGGGAGAGACCCAGTACTTC.

The CDR3 spells CASSEFWTGRGTGELFF. The CDR3 bases are TGTGCCAGCAGTGAATTCTGGACAGGCCGGGGCACCGGGGAGCTGTTTTTT. The chain joins TRBV6-1 to TRBJ2-2; TRBD1 matches 7 bases. Germline lookup yields CDR1 MNHNS and CDR2 SASEGT. The junction had 10 bases not matched to a gene; V was cut back by 2 bases and J by 4 bases. The CDR3 spans 17 residues.

The DNA for the CDR3 is TGTGCCAGCAGCCCTCACGGGGGTGAGCAGTTCTTC. As protein: CASSPHGGEQFF. V and J are TRBV28 and TRBJ2-1, with D tentatively TRBD2 (6 bases). The V end was cut by 6 bases, the J end by 9 bases, with 12 bases between. Germline lookup yields CDR1 MDHEN and CDR2 SYDVKM. This CDR3 spans 12 amino acids.